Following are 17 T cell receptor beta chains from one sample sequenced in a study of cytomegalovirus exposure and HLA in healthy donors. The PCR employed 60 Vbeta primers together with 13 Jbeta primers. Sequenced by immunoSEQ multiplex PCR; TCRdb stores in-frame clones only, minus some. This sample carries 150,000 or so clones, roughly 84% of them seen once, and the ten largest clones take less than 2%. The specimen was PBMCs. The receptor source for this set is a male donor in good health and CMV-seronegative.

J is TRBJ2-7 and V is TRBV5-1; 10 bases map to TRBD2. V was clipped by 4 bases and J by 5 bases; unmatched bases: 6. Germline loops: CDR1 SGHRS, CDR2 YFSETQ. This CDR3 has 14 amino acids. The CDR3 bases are TGCGCCAGCAGCCCGAGCGGGAGGGCCGACGAGCAGTACTTC. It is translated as CASSPSGRADEQYF.

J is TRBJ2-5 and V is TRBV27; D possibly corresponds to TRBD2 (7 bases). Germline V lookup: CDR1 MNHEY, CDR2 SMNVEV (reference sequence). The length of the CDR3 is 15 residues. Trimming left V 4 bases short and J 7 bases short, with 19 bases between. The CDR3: CASSSLGGPFGTQYF. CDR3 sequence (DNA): TGTGCCAGCAGTTCCCTGGGGGGGCCCTTCGGGACCCAGTACTTC.

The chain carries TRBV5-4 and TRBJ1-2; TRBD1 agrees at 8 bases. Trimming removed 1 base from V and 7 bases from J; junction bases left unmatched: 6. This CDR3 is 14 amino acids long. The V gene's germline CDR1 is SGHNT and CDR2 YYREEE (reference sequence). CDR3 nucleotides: TGTGCCAGCAGCTTGCTACAGGGGGGTAGTGGCTACACCTTC. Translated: CASSLLQGGSGYTF.

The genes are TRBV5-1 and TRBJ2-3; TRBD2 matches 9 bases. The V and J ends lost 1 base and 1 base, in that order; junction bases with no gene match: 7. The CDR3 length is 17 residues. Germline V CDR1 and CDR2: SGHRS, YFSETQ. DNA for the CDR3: TGCGCCAGCAGCTTGTGGATAGCGGGGGTGGGCACAGATACGCAGTATTTT. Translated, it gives CASSLWIAGVGTDTQYF.

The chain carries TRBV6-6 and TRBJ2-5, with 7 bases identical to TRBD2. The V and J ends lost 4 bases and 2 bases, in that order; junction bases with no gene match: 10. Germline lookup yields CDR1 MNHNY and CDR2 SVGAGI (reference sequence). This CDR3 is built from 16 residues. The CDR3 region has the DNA TGTGCCAGCAGTTTAGTCGTGGGACTAAAACAAGAGACCCAGTACTTC. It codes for CASSLVVGLKQETQYF.

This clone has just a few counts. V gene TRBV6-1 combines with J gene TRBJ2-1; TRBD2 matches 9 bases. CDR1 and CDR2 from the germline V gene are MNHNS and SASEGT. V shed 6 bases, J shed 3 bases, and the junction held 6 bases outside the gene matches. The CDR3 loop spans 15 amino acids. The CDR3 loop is CASSLAGGFYNEQFF. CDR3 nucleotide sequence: TGTGCCAGCAGCCTCGCGGGAGGGTTCTACAATGAGCAGTTCTTC.

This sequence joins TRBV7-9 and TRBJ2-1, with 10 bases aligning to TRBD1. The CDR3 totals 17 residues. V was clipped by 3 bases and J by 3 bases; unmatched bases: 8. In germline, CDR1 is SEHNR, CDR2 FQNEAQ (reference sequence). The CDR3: CASSFTRTGGVYNEQFF. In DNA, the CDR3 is TGTGCCAGCAGCTTTACTCGGACAGGGGGGGTCTACAATGAGCAGTTCTTC.

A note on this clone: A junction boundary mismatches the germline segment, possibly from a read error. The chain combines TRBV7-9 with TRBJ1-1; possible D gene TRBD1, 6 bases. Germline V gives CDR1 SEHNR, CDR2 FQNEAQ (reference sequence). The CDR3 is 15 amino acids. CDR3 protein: CSSSFTGTGVTEAFF. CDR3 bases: TGTTCCAGCAGCTTTACAGGGACCGGGGTCACTGAAGCTTTCTTT. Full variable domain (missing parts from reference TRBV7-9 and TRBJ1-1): DTGVSQNPRHKITKRGQNVTFRCDPISEHNRLYWYRQTLGQGPEFLTYFQNEAQLEKSRLLSDRFSAERPKGSFSTLEIQRTEQGDSAMYLCSSSFTGTGVTEAFFGQGTRLTVV.

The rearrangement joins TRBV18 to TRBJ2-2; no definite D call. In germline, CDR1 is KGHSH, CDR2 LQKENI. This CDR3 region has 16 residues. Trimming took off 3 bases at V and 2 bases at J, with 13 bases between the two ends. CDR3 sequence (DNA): TGTGCCAGCTCACCGTTTGAGCAGGCTAACACCGGGGAGCTGTTTTTT. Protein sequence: CASSPFEQANTGELFF.

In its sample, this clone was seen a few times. The CDR3 reads CASSLPQGHNYGYTF. As DNA, the CDR3 is TGTGCCAGCAGCTTACCGCAGGGCCATAACTATGGCTACACCTTC. The chain uses TRBV5-8 and TRBJ1-2; maybe TRBD1 (5 bases). The length of the CDR3 is 15 residues. Germline V gene lookup returns CDR1 SGHTS and CDR2 YDEGEE. V was shortened by 2 bases and J by 1 base, with 12 bases between the two germline ends. Using reference TRBV5-8 and TRBJ1-2 for the parts outside the CDR3, the full variable domain is EAGVTQSPTHLIKTRGQQATLRCSPISGHTSVYWYQQALGLGLQFLLWYDEGEERNRGNFPPRFSGRQFPNYSSELNVNALELEDSALYLCASSLPQGHNYGYTFGSGTRLTVV.

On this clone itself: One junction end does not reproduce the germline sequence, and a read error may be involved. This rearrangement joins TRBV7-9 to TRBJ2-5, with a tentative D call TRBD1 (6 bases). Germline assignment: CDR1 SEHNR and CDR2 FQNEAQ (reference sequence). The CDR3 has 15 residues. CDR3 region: CSSSFLAGAQETQYF. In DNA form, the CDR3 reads TGTTCCAGCAGCTTTTTGGCAGGGGCCCAAGAGACCCAGTACTTC.

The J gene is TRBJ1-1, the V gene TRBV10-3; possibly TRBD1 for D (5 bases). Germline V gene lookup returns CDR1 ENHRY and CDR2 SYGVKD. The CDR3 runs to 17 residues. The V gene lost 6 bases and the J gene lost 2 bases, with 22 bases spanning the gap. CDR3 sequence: CAIRAPGSGVGNTEAFF. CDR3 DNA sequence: TGTGCCATCAGAGCTCCGGGGTCGGGGGTAGGAAACACTGAAGCTTTCTTT.

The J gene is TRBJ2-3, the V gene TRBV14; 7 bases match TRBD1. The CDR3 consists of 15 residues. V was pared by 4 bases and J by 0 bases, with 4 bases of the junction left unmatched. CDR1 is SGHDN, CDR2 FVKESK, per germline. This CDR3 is CASSRRTGSTDTQYF. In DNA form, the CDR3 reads TGTGCCAGCAGCCGACGGACAGGTAGCACAGATACGCAGTATTTT.

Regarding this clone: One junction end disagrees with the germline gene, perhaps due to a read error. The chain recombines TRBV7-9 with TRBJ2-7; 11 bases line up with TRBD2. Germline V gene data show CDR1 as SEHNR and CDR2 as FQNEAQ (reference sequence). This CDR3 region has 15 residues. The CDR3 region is CSSSLKLAGAYEQYF. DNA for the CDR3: TGTTCCAGCAGCTTAAAACTAGCGGGAGCCTACGAGCAGTACTTC.

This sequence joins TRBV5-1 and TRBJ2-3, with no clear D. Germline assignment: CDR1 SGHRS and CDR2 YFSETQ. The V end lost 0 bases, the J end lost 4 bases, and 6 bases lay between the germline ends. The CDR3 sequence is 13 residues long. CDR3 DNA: TGCGCCAGCAGCTTGGACTCCTCAGATACGCAGTATTTT. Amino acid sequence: CASSLDSSDTQYF.

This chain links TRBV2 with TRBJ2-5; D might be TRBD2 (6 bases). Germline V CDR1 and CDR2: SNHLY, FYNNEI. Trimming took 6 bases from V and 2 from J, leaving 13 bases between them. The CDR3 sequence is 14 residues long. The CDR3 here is CASSAGTYQETQYF. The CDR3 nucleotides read TGTGCCAGCAGCGCCGGGACTTATCAAGAGACCCAGTACTTC.

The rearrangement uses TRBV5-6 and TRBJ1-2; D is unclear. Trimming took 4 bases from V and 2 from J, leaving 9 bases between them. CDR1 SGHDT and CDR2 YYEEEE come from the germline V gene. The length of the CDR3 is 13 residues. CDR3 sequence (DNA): TGTGCCAGCAGCCTTCACTCGAACTATGGCTACACCTTC. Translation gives CASSLHSNYGYTF.